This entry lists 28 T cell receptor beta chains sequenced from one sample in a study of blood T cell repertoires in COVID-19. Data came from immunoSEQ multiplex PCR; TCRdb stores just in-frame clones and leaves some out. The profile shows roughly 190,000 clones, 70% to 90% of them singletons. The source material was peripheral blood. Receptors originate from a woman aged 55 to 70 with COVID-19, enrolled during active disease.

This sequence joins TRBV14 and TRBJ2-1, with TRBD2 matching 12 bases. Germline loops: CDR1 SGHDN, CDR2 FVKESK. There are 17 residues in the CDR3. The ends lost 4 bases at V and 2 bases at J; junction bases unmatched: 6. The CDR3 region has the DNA TGTGCCAGCAGCCCCCGGCTAGCGGGGGGGACCTACAATGAGCAGTTCTTC. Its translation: CASSPRLAGGTYNEQFF.

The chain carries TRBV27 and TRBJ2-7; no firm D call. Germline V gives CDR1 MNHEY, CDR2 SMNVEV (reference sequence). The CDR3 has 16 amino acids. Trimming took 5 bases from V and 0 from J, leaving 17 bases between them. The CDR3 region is CASSPSIVALSYEQYF. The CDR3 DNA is TGTGCCAGCAGTCCTTCGATTGTAGCCCTCTCCTACGAGCAGTACTTC.

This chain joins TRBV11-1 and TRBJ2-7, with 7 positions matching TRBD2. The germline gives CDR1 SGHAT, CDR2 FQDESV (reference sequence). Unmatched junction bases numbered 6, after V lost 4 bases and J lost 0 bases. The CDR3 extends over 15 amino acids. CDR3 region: CASSYRLADSYEQYF. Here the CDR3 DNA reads TGTGCCAGCAGCTACCGGCTAGCGGACTCCTACGAGCAGTACTTC.

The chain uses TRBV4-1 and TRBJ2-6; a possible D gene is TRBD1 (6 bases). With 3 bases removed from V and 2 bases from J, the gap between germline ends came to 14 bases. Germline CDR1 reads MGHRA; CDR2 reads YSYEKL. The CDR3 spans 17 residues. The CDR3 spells CASSHETGLAGANVLTF. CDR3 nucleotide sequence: TGCGCCAGCAGCCACGAGACAGGTCTCGCTGGGGCCAACGTCCTGACTTTC.

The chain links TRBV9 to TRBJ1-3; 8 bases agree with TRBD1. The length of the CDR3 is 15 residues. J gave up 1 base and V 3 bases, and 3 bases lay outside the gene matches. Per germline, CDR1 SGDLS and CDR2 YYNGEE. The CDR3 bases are TGTGCCAGCAGCGGGCGACAGGGGTCTGGAAACACCATATATTTT. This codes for CASSGRQGSGNTIYF.

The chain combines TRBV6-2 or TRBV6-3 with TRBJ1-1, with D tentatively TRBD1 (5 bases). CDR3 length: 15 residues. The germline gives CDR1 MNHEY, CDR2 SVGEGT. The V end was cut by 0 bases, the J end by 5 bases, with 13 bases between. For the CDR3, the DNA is TGTGCCAGCAGTTACTCGACCCCCCGGGGGACTGAAGCTTTCTTT. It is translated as CASSYSTPRGTEAFF.

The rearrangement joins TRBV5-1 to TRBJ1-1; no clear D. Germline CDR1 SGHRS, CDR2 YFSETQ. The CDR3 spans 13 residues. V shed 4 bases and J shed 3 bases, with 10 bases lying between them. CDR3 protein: CASSQQIYTEAFF. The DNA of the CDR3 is TGCGCCAGCAGCCAACAGATATACACTGAAGCTTTCTTT.

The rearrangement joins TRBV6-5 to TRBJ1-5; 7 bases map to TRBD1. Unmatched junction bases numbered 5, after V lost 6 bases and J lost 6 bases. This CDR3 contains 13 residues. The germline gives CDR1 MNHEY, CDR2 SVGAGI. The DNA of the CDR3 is TGTGCCAGCAGCAACAGGGGAGGTCAGCCCCAGCATTTT. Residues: CASSNRGGQPQHF.

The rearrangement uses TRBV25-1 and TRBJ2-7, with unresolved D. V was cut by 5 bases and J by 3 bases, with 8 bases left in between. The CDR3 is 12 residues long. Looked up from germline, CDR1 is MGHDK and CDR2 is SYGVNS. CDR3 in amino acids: CASSYSRYEQYF. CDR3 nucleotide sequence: TGTGCCAGCAGTTACTCCCGCTACGAGCAGTACTTC.

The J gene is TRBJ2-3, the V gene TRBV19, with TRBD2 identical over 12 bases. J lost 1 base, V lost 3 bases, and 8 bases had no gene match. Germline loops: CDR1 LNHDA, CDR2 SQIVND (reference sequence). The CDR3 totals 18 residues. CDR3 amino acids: CASSMTSGRMMGTDTQYF. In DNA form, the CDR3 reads TGTGCCAGTAGTATGACTAGCGGGAGAATGATGGGCACAGATACGCAGTATTTT.

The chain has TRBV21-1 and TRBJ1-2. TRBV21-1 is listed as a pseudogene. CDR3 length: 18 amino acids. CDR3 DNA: TGTGCCAGCAGCAAAGTGGAAGGTGGGGGACTTGGTCCGGGTGGCTACACCTTC. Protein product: CASSKVEGGGLGPGGYTF.

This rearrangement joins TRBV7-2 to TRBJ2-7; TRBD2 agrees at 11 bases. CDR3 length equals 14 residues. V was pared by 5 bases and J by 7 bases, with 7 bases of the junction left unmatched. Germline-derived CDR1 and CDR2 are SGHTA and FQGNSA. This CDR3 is CASSGTSGPTEQYF. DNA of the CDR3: TGTGCCAGCAGCGGGACTAGCGGACCCACTGAGCAGTACTTC.

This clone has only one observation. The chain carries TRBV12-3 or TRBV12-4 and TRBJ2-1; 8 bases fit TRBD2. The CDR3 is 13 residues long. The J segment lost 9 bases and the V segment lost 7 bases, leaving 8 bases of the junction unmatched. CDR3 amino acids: CASKTGGRGEQFF. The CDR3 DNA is TGTGCCAGCAAAACGGGAGGGAGGGGTGAGCAGTTCTTC.

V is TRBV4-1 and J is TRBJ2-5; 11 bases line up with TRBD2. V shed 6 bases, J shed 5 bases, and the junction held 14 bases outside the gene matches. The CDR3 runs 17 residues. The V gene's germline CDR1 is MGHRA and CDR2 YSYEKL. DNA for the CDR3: TGCGCCAGCAGTTACTTCAAGGTAGCGGGAGGGGAGGAGACCCAGTACTTC. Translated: CASSYFKVAGGEETQYF.

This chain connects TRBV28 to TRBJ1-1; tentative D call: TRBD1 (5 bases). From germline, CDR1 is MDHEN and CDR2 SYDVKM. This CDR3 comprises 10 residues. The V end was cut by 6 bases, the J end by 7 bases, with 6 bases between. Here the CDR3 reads CASRQGEAFF. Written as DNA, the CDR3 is TGTGCCAGCAGGCAGGGTGAAGCTTTCTTT.

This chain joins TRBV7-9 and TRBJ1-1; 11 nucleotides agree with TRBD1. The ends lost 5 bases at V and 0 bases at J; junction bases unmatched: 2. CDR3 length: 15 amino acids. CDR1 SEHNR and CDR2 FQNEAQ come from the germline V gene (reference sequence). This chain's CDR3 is CASSRTGGLNTEAFF. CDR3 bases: TGTGCCAGCAGCCGGACAGGGGGCTTGAACACTGAAGCTTTCTTT.

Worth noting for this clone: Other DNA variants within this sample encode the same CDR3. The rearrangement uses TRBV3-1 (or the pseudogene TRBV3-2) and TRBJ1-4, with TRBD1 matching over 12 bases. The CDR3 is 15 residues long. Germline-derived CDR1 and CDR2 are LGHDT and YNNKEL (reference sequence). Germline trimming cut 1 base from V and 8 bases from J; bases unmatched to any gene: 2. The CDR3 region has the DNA TGTGCCAGCAGCCAAGGGGGGACAGGGGGCGAAAAACTGTTTTTT. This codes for CASSQGGTGGEKLFF.

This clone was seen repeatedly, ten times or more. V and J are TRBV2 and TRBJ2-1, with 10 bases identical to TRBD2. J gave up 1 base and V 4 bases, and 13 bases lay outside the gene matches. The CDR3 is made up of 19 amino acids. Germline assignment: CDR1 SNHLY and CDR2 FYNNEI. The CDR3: CASSGPSSGSLGSYNEQFF. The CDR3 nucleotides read TGTGCCAGCAGTGGTCCCTCTAGCGGGAGTCTCGGTTCCTACAATGAGCAGTTCTTC.

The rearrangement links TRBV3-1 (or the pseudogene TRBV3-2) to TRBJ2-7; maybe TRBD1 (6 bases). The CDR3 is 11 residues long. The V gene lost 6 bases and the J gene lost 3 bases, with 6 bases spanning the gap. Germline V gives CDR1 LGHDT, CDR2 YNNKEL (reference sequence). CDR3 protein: CASRTGYEQYF. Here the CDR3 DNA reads TGTGCCAGCAGGACAGGCTACGAGCAGTACTTC.

CDR3 sequence: CASSTSGSNQPQHF. The CDR3 DNA is TGTGCCAGCAGCACCTCAGGGAGCAATCAGCCCCAGCATTTT. V is TRBV28 and J is TRBJ1-5, with D perhaps matching TRBD1 (5 bases). In germline, CDR1 is MDHEN, CDR2 SYDVKM. The CDR3 runs to 14 residues. The V end was cut by 6 bases, the J end by 1 base, with 10 bases between.

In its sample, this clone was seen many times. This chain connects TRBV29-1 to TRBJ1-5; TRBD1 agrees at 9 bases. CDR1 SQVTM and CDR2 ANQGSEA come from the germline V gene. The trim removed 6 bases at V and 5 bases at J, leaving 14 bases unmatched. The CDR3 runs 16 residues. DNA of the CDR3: TGCAGCGTCACATTCGCCGGGACAGGGACCTATCAGCCCCAGCATTTT. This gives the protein CSVTFAGTGTYQPQHF. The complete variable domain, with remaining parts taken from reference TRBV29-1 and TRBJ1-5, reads SAVISQKPSRDICQRGTSLTIQCQVDSQVTMMFWYRQQPGQSLTLIATANQGSEATYESGFVIDKFPISRPNLTFSTLTVSNMSPEDSSIYLCSVTFAGTGTYQPQHFGDGTRLSIL.

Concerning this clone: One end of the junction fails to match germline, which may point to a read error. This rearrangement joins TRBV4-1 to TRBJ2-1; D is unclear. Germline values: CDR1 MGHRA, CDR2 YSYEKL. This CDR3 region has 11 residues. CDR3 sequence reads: CASSHGGTRVF. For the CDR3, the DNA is TGCGCCAGCAGCCACGGCGGTACCCGGGTCTTC.

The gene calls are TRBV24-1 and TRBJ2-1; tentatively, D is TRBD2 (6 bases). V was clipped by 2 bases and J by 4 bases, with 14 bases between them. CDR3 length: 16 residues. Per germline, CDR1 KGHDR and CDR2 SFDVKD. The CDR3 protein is CATSDSVGTLYNEQFF. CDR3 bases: TGTGCCACCAGTGATTCTGTCGGGACTCTGTACAATGAGCAGTTCTTC.

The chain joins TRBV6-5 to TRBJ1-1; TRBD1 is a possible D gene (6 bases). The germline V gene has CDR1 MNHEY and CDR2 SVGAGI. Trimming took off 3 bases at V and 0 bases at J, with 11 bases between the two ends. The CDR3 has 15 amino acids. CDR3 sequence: CASSYPGQLNTEAFF. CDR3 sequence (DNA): TGTGCCAGCAGTTATCCCGGACAGTTGAACACTGAAGCTTTCTTT.

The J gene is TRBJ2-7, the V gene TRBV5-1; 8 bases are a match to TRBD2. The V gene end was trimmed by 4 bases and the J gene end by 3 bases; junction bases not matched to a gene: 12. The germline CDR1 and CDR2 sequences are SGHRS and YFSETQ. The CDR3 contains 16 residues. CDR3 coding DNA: TGCGCCAGCAGCAGGGCCGGGACTAGGTTGTTCTACGAGCAGTACTTC. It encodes CASSRAGTRLFYEQYF.

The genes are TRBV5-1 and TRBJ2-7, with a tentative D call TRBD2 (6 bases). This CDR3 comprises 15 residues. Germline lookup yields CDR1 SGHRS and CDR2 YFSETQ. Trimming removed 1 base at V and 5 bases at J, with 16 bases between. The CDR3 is CASSLSGTAANEQYF. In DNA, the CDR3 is TGCGCCAGCAGCTTGTCCGGGACTGCCGCCAACGAGCAGTACTTC.

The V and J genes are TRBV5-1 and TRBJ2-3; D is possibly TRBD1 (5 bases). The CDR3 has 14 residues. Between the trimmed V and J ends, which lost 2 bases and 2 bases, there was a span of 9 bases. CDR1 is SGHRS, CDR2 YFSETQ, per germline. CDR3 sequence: CASSLGHNTDTQYF. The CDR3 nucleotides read TGCGCCAGCAGCTTAGGACACAACACAGATACGCAGTATTTT. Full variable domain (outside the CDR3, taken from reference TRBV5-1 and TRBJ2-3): KAGVTQTPRYLIKTRGQQVTLSCSPISGHRSVSWYQQTPGQGLQFLFEYFSETQRNKGNFPGRFSGRQFSNSRSEMNVSTLELGDSALYLCASSLGHNTDTQYFGPGTRLTVL.

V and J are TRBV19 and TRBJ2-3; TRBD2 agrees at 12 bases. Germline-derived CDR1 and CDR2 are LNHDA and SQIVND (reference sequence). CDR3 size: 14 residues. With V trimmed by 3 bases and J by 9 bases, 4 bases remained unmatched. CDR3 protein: CASSIGLAGRTQYF. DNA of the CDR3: TGTGCCAGTAGTATTGGACTAGCGGGAAGAACGCAGTATTTT.